This T cell receptor (beta chain) was captured by sequencing in a study of blood T cell repertoires in COVID-19. Background on the study: Specimens from acute and convalescent COVID-19 originated in the United States, Italy and Spain. T cells, B-cell-depleted T cells, or PBMCs provided the cDNA or gDNA that served as material.

Using immunoSEQ multiplex PCR, the repertoire was profiled, and TCRdb retains in-frame clones only, with some absent. The sample lists some 130,000 clones, around 90% seen once, with roughly 5% in the top ten. During active infection, Seattle patients enrolled and were then monitored through disease. Germline CDR1 reads LGHDT; CDR2 reads YNNKEL (reference sequence). V lost 0 bases to trimming and J lost 0 bases, with 5 bases between them. This CDR3 is 14 amino acids long. V gene TRBV3-1 (or the pseudogene TRBV3-2) combines with J gene TRBJ1-1, with D unclear. Sequenced sample: peripheral blood. The sequence came from a man between 60 and 75 years old with COVID-19, enrolled during active disease. CDR3 nucleotides: TGTGCCAGCAGCCAAGATACATTGAACACTGAAGCTTTCTTT. Protein product: CASSQDTLNTEAFF.